These 27 T cell receptor beta chains share one sample of origin, sequenced in a study of T cells after yellow fever vaccination. TCRdb recomputed calls from the 5' RACE reads with MiXCR, one row per CDR3 protein. There are 350,000 to 550,000 distinct CDR3 sequences in the sample; 18% occur only once, and 15% to 20% lies in the top ten. Sequenced material: PBMCs, taken before the yellow fever booster vaccination. The receptors were sampled from a man in his late teens or twenties who received the YFV17D yellow fever vaccine.

The table lists this clonotype with a few counts. The chain carries TRBV6-2 or TRBV6-3 and TRBJ2-5; 10 positions match TRBD2. Germline trimming cut 7 bases from V and 5 bases from J; bases unmatched to any gene: 10. The CDR3 has 15 residues. Germline V CDR1 and CDR2: MNHEY, SVGEGT. This chain's CDR3 is CASTSGGRGTETQYF. The CDR3 bases are TGTGCCAGCACTAGCGGGGGCCGGGGTACGGAGACCCAGTACTTC.

There are a few counts of this clonotype. The chain has TRBV7-9 and TRBJ2-7; 9 bases line up with TRBD1. CDR3 size: 14 residues. Germline CDR1 and CDR2: SEHNR and FQNEAQ (reference sequence). J was trimmed by 6 bases and V by 1 base; bases with no gene match: 4. This CDR3 reads CASSLDRGLGEQYF. As DNA, the CDR3 is TGTGCCAGCAGCTTAGACAGGGGGCTCGGCGAGCAGTACTTC.

Only one count was recorded for this clonotype. The CDR3 loop reads CASRTSYVGDTQYF. As DNA, the CDR3 is TGTGCCAGTAGAACTAGCTATGTCGGAGATACGCAGTATTTT. The V and J genes are TRBV19 and TRBJ2-3; possibly TRBD2 for D (6 bases). Germline CDR1 reads LNHDA; CDR2 reads SQIVND (reference sequence). This CDR3 is built from 14 residues. Trimming shortened V by 6 bases and J by 5 bases, and 15 bases separated the two germline ends. Complete variable domain (other parts from reference TRBV19 and TRBJ2-3): DGGITQSPKYLFRKEGQNVTLSCEQNLNHDAMYWYRQDPGQGLRLIYYSQIVNDFQKGDIAEGYSVSREKKESFPLTVTSAQKNPTAFYLCASRTSYVGDTQYFGPGTRLTVL.

The chain carries TRBV6-4 and TRBJ2-3; either TRBD1 or TRBD2 may supply D (5 bases each). V lost 2 bases, J lost 2 bases, and 8 bases lay in between. This CDR3 spans 14 amino acids. The germline V gene encodes CDR1 MRHNA and CDR2 SNTAGT. The CDR3 loop reads CASSDGGDTDTQYF. As DNA, the CDR3 is TGTGCCAGCAGTGACGGGGGAGACACAGATACGCAGTATTTT.

CDR3 nucleotides: TGTGCCAGCCTGGGTTACGGCACTGAAGCTTTCTTT. As protein: CASLGYGTEAFF. The rearrangement links TRBV19 to TRBJ1-1; D is uncertain. The V gene lost 9 bases and the J gene lost 4 bases, with 12 bases spanning the gap. The CDR3 is 12 amino acids. CDR1 and CDR2 (germline): LNHDA, SQIVND (reference sequence).

The V gene is TRBV28, the J gene TRBJ1-1; D is unclear. Germline V gene data show CDR1 as MDHEN and CDR2 as SYDVKM. The CDR3 loop spans 15 amino acids. V was clipped by 6 bases and J by 0 bases, with 14 bases between them. The CDR3 protein is CASSPPGLLNTEAFF. The DNA of the CDR3 is TGTGCCAGCAGCCCCCCGGGGTTGTTGAACACTGAAGCTTTCTTT.

This chain links TRBV19 with TRBJ2-6, with TRBD1 identical over 8 bases. V trimming: 9 bases; J trimming: 2 bases; junction bases outside the gene matches: 12. This CDR3 contains 17 residues. The V gene's germline CDR1 is LNHDA and CDR2 SQIVND (reference sequence). The CDR3 DNA reads as TGTGCCAGCCGTCCCAGGACAGGGACCACTGGGGCCAACGTCCTGACTTTC. This codes for CASRPRTGTTGANVLTF.

A few counts support this clonotype. This sequence joins TRBV18 and TRBJ2-7, with 7 bases lining up with TRBD1. The trim removed 2 bases at V and 3 bases at J, leaving 10 bases unmatched. Germline CDR1 KGHSH, CDR2 LQKENI. The CDR3 contains 16 residues. The CDR3 coding sequence is TGTGCCAGCTCACCAAGGGACAGCTCAGTACTCTACGAGCAGTACGTC. This translates into CASSPRDSSVLYEQYV.

Ten or more counts support this clonotype. The rearrangement joins TRBV20-1 to TRBJ1-2; 8 bases are a match to TRBD1. The CDR3 extends over 14 amino acids. Trimming cost V 5 bases and J 4 bases; bases outside gene matches: 9. Germline V gene lookup returns CDR1 DFQATT and CDR2 SNEGSKA (reference sequence). The CDR3 coding sequence is TGCAGTGCTGGCGACAGGGGTGTCGGCTATGGCTACACCTTC. Its translation: CSAGDRGVGYGYTF.

This clonotype was observed a few times. The genes are TRBV7-2 and TRBJ2-2; 8 bases fit TRBD1. The CDR3 is 15 amino acids. V lost 4 bases, J lost 4 bases, and 5 bases stayed unmatched. Germline values: CDR1 SGHTA, CDR2 FQGNSA. The CDR3 nucleotides are TGTGCCAGCAGCTCCAGGGGGCGAATCACCGGGGAGCTGTTTTTT. Amino acids: CASSSRGRITGELFF.

The chain is built from TRBV9 and TRBJ1-1; D is ambiguous. Germline assignment: CDR1 SGDLS and CDR2 YYNGEE. The CDR3 totals 14 residues. The V and J ends lost 1 base and 1 base respectively, with 8 bases between them. This CDR3 is CASSVLPKNTEAFF. CDR3 in DNA: TGTGCCAGCAGCGTACTTCCTAAGAACACTGAAGCTTTCTTT.

The chain has TRBV20-1 and TRBJ1-3; possible D gene TRBD1, 6 bases. This CDR3 region has 14 residues. CDR1 and CDR2 from the germline V gene are DFQATT and SNEGSKA (reference sequence). The germline V and J ends were trimmed by 3 bases and 3 bases, with 12 bases remaining between them. CDR3 sequence reads: CSARNRANGNTIYF. The CDR3, as DNA: TGCAGTGCTAGGAACAGGGCGAATGGAAACACCATATATTTT.

This clonotype was recorded many times. This chain uses TRBV7-9 with TRBJ2-1; D unclear. CDR3 length: 15 residues. Deletions cut 5 bases from V and 7 bases from J, with 18 bases between. Germline CDR1 and CDR2: SEHNR and FQNEAQ (reference sequence). The CDR3 region is CASSADSRPTNEQFF. The CDR3 coding sequence is TGTGCCAGCAGCGCAGATTCCCGCCCAACGAATGAGCAGTTCTTC.

This clonotype was seen more than once but under ten times. The V gene is TRBV7-8, the J gene TRBJ2-1; a possible D gene is TRBD2 (6 bases). Trimming removed 5 bases from V and 7 bases from J, with 21 bases in between. This CDR3 contains 16 residues. The germline V gene encodes CDR1 SGHVS and CDR2 FQNEAQ. CDR3: CASSKREVVGVNEQFF. CDR3 nucleotide sequence: TGTGCCAGCAGCAAAAGGGAGGTAGTGGGTGTGAATGAGCAGTTCTTC.

CDR3: CASMKNTGYNEQFF. The DNA for the CDR3 is TGTGCCAGCATGAAGAACACAGGGTACAATGAGCAGTTCTTC. This sequence joins TRBV6-2 or TRBV6-3 and TRBJ2-1, with TRBD1 as a possible D gene (6 bases). CDR1 and CDR2 from the germline V gene are MNHEY and SVGEGT. With 7 bases removed from V and 4 bases from J, the gap between germline ends came to 14 bases. The CDR3 spans 14 residues.

The genes are TRBV7-9 and TRBJ2-7; 10 bases align to TRBD1. The CDR3 is 16 amino acids. Germline V CDR1 and CDR2: SEHNR, FQNEAQ (reference sequence). After removal of 6 bases from V and 2 bases from J, the junction contained 10 bases not matched to a gene. The CDR3 protein is CASSSRGDRGPYEQYF. The CDR3 DNA follows: TGTGCCAGCAGTAGTCGTGGGGACAGGGGCCCCTACGAGCAGTACTTC.

This rearrangement joins TRBV11-2 to TRBJ2-1; no clear D. Germline V lookup: CDR1 SGHAT, CDR2 FQNNGV. V was clipped by 3 bases and J by 0 bases, with 9 bases between them. This CDR3 has 15 amino acids. Here the CDR3 reads CASSLGWGSYNEQFF. For the CDR3, the DNA is TGTGCCAGCAGCTTGGGTTGGGGCTCCTACAATGAGCAGTTCTTC.

This clonotype has only a few counts. The chain recombines TRBV6-2 or TRBV6-3 with TRBJ1-2; 11 bases map to TRBD1. The trim removed 2 bases at V and 8 bases at J, leaving 7 bases unmatched. In germline, CDR1 is MNHEY, CDR2 SVGEGT. This CDR3 comprises 15 residues. As DNA, the CDR3 is TGTGCCAGCAGTTACCACGGACAGGGGGCTAAGGGCTACACCTTC. As protein: CASSYHGQGAKGYTF.

This clonotype was counted many times. The rearrangement links TRBV4-3 to TRBJ2-2; tentatively, D is TRBD1 (6 bases). V was cut by 3 bases and J by 5 bases, with 16 bases left in between. CDR1 LGHNA and CDR2 YSLEER come from the germline V gene. The CDR3 sequence is 16 residues long. In DNA, the CDR3 is TGCGCCAGCAGCCAGGAAGGGGGTCTGAGTACCGGGGAGCTGTTTTTT. Its translation: CASSQEGGLSTGELFF.

This chain links TRBV7-3 with TRBJ1-5; D unresolved. CDR1 and CDR2 (germline): SGHTA, FQGTGA. Trimming pared 5 bases from V and 5 bases from J, leaving 4 bases between. The length of the CDR3 is 11 residues. CDR3 DNA sequence: TGTGCCAGCAGCCCCTATCAGCCCCAGCATTTT. It translates to CASSPYQPQHF.

This chain links TRBV7-2 with TRBJ1-6; tentative D call: TRBD1 (5 bases). CDR1 and CDR2 from the germline V gene are SGHTA and FQGNSA. This CDR3 spans 15 amino acids. The V end was cut by 3 bases, the J end by 7 bases, with 13 bases between. The CDR3 region is CASSFGAGANSPLHF. In DNA, the CDR3 is TGTGCCAGCAGCTTCGGGGCGGGAGCCAATTCACCCCTCCACTTT.

The chain combines TRBV5-1 with TRBJ1-6; D is undetermined. The CDR3 totals 14 residues. Between the trimmed V and J ends, which lost 0 bases and 7 bases, there was a span of 8 bases. Germline CDR1 SGHRS, CDR2 YFSETQ. CDR3 amino acids: CASSLDGTNSPLHF. The CDR3 DNA follows: TGCGCCAGCAGCTTGGACGGAACCAATTCACCCCTCCACTTT.

This clonotype showed up just a few times. This chain joins TRBV5-1 and TRBJ2-6; D not certain. The CDR3 consists of 18 residues. Trimming stripped 1 base from V and 2 bases from J, with 16 bases between. The V gene's germline CDR1 is SGHRS and CDR2 YFSETQ. The DNA of the CDR3 is TGCGCCAGCAGCTTGTACCACGGACCTTCAGCTGGGGCCAACGTCCTGACTTTC. Its translation: CASSLYHGPSAGANVLTF.

To note about this clonotype: One end of the junction fails to match germline, which may point to a read error. The V and J genes are TRBV7-3 and TRBJ1-2; TRBD1 is a possible D gene (6 bases). Germline CDR1 SGHTA, CDR2 FQGTGA. This CDR3 is 14 amino acids long. The CDR3 sequence: CASSPGDRPGLRSF. DNA of the CDR3: TGTGCCAGCAGCCCAGGCGACAGGCCAGGACTAAGATCCTTC. Together with reference TRBV7-3 and TRBJ1-2, the CDR3 gives the full variable domain: GAGVSQTPSNKVTEKGKYVELRCDPISGHTALYWYRQSLGQGPEFLIYFQGTGAADDSGLPNDRFFAVRPEGSVSTLKIQRTERGDSAVYLCASSPGDRPGLRSFGSGTRLTVV.

The rearrangement links TRBV20-1 to TRBJ1-1; possible D gene TRBD1, 5 bases. The CDR3 has 12 amino acids. The germline V gene has CDR1 DFQATT and CDR2 SNEGSKA (reference sequence). Trimming took 3 bases from V and 3 from J, leaving 8 bases between them. CDR3 loop: CSAREGHTEAFF. The CDR3 nucleotides are TGCAGTGCTAGGGAGGGACACACTGAAGCTTTCTTT.

The chain has TRBV20-1 and TRBJ2-1, with 8 nucleotides matching TRBD2. Germline V lookup: CDR1 DFQATT, CDR2 SNEGSKA (reference sequence). The trim removed 3 bases at V and 7 bases at J, leaving 8 bases unmatched. The CDR3 covers 14 residues. CDR3 in DNA: TGCAGTGCTAGTATCCGGGGGGGCATGAATGAGCAGTTCTTC. Translated, it gives CSASIRGGMNEQFF.

This clonotype was seen only a few times. This chain connects TRBV4-1 to TRBJ2-7, with D perhaps given as TRBD1 or TRBD2 (5 bases each). Trimming took 4 bases from V and 4 from J, leaving 20 bases between them. This CDR3 has 16 amino acids. In germline, CDR1 is MGHRA, CDR2 YSYEKL. The DNA of the CDR3 is TGCGCCAGCAGCCCTATCGGGGCGCGGCGGTGGTACGAGCAGTACTTC. It codes for CASSPIGARRWYEQYF.